This T cell receptor (beta chain) originates from a study of blood T cell repertoires in COVID-19. Study summary: Sources were T cells, B-cell-depleted T cells, or PBMCs; the material itself was cDNA or gDNA.

In the original processing: Amplification with reference gene primers provided the estimates of nucleated cell counts. The data were produced by immunoSEQ multiplex PCR, yet TCRdb's version contains in-frame clones alone and is incomplete. V, J and clone size were drawn from that table, and D and trimming were deduced from the DNA. Seen here are about 170,000 clones, around 84% observed once, and the top ten hold 14%. Per germline, CDR1 LGHDT and CDR2 YNNKEL (reference sequence). The V gene lost 0 bases and the J gene lost 5 bases, with 5 bases spanning the gap. The CDR3 loop spans 12 amino acids. A Seattle source enrolled patients during active infection and followed them longitudinally.

Sequences were obtained from peripheral blood. This rearrangement joins TRBV3-1 (or the pseudogene TRBV3-2) to TRBJ2-7; no clear D. The origin of this receptor is a woman in her seventies with COVID-19, enrolled during active disease. The CDR3 DNA reads as TGTGCCAGCAGCCAAGATCTCCACGAGCAGTACGTC. Translating gives CASSQDLHEQYV.